This T cell receptor beta chain originates from a study of OX40 agonist ivuxolimab in advanced cancers. Study background: Patients achieving partial responses numbered three: one hepatocellular carcinoma case and two cutaneous melanoma cases.

A word on this clone: Antigen unknown.

Trimming stripped 4 bases from V and 1 base from J, with 4 bases between. CDR3 length: 12 residues. Looked up from germline, CDR1 is SNHLY and CDR2 is FYNNEI. Study-level findings and limits: Expanded clones were, on average, more numerous in CD8+ T cells than in CD4+.

TCRdb's copy holds only in-frame clones and misses some; the assay was immunoSEQ multiplex PCR. The repertoire includes roughly 66,000 clones, 65% to 90% of them detected once, and 0.7% sits in the top ten. The sequence derives from an adult with an advanced solid tumor such as melanoma, head and neck, liver or kidney cancer. The chain links TRBV2 to TRBJ2-5; no clear D. The sequencing used CD4+ or CD8+ T cells sorted from blood, collected in a trial of the OX40 agonist ivuxolimab. The CDR3 reads CASSGPQETQYF. Written as DNA, the CDR3 is TGTGCCAGCAGTGGGCCCCAAGAGACCCAGTACTTC.